This T cell receptor (beta chain) was sequenced during a study of blood T cell repertoires in COVID-19. Study-wide context: Both acute and convalescent COVID-19 samples were obtained from the United States, Italy and Spain.

TCRdb's table, derived via immunoSEQ multiplex PCR, lists solely in-frame clones and lacks some. Among 27,000 or so clones, 65% to 90% were seen once, and the ten largest hold under 2%. The material sequenced was peripheral blood. This clonotype was sampled from a man at least 80 years old with active or convalescent COVID-19.

The CDR3 region is CASSRTGNTEAFF. The DNA of the CDR3 is TGTGCCAGCAGCCGGACAGGGAACACTGAAGCTTTCTTT. The rearrangement links TRBV7-6 to TRBJ1-1; 7 bases map to TRBD1. V lost 5 bases to trimming and J lost 1 base; unmatched junction nucleotides: 1. The length of the CDR3 is 13 residues. Germline CDR1 is SGHVS and CDR2 is FNYEAQ.